These T cell receptor beta chains were read from a single sample in a study of T cell responses to AZD1222 COVID-19 vaccine. Profiling relied on immunoSEQ multiplex PCR, and the TCRdb table lists in-frame clones only, not all of them. There are 130,000 to 150,000 clones in the sample; 90% to 95% occur only once, and 2.8% lies in the top ten. The source material was peripheral blood, sampled on day 0 of MenACWY control vaccination. Receptor source: an adult in good health. The CDR3 runs from the conserved cysteine through the conserved F or W. Clone size is given for some rows only: seen once, a few or many times, or a class if the clone is expanded.

CASSQGLAGVSGELFF | few | TRBJ2-2 | TRBV3-1/TRBV3-2 | 16
CASSYSTGAGQPQHF | few | TRBJ1-5 | TRBV6-5 | 15
CASSPSTGHSNQPQHF | - | TRBJ1-5 | TRBV2 | 16
CASSSGTSGSTDTQYF | - | TRBJ2-3 | TRBV6-5 | 16
CAWRWWSRDTEAFF | once | TRBJ1-1 | TRBV30 | 14
CATSPQGSYNEQFF | once | TRBJ2-1 | TRBV24-1 | 14
CASSWGQGRQETQYF | - | TRBJ2-5 | TRBV6-5 | 15
CASSGGTGGPYEQYF | - | TRBJ2-7 | TRBV7-9 | 15
CASSQDPSPGAFF | - | TRBJ1-1 | TRBV4-1 | 13
CATWPLVSTEAFF | - | TRBJ1-1 | TRBV28 | 13
CASSLATDRTEAFF | - | TRBJ1-1 | TRBV5-1 | 14
CASSLDTGGTEAFF | - | TRBJ1-1 | TRBV11-2 | 14
CASTKSRTGDQPQHF | - | TRBJ1-5 | TRBV6-5 | 15
CASSLVRGNTEAFF | - | TRBJ1-1 | TRBV5-5 | 14
CASSQPGRTSTEAFF | - | TRBJ1-1 | TRBV3-1/TRBV3-2 | 15
CASSLWGVPTEAFF | few | TRBJ1-1 | TRBV5-5 | 14
CASSESKSGNYGYTF | - | TRBJ1-2 | TRBV6-1 | 15
CASSETGENSPLHF | few | TRBJ1-6 | TRBV6-1 | 14